This T cell receptor beta chain was sequenced for a study of blood T cell repertoires in COVID-19 (TCRdb year 2020). Describing the broader study: Samples covering the acute and convalescent phases of COVID-19 were provided by collaborators in the United States, Italy and Spain. The samples were drawn from the first 160 participants of the ongoing ImmuneRACE study and from 950 to 1,500 subjects provided by 6 global collaborators. A freely available public database, intended as a resource for researchers studying the immune response to SARS-CoV-2, is where the repertoires were released. The prospective study material was composed of cDNA or gDNA derived from T cells, B-cell-depleted T cells, or PBMCs. The dataset comprised deeply sampled blood TCRbeta repertoires from subjects exposed to, actively infected with, or recovered from COVID-19. Where HLA class I and class II types were available, the types were taken from metadata supplied by the sample provider, not from assay-based typing. A de-identified subject ID, COVID-19 status, age in years and sex were almost always included in the sample metadata. Overall study results and their limits: The amount of clinical and demographic metadata varied by source and participant and was provided uncurated.

As regards this clone: No antigen is known for it. Base-call qualities are not available, and no considerably larger clone is one nucleotide away.

Participants in the prospective study were enrolled through a virtual design, were aged roughly 18 to 100 years, and lived in roughly 26 United States geographic areas. Cohort assignment in the prospective study relied on participant-reported clinical history from a screening survey and a study questionnaire. For ImmuneRACE Cohort 3, a participant was defined as recovered based on two consecutive negative NP/OP PCR tests, clearance by a healthcare professional, or resolution of symptoms. In the prospective study, mobile phlebotomists collected whole blood, serum and a nasopharyngeal or oropharyngeal swab from each participant. Participants in the prospective study had the option to provide additional blood draws and questionnaires over a roughly 2-month period. Before DNA extraction, blood samples from the prospective study were shipped at room temperature or frozen. TCRbeta CDR3 regions were amplified from genomic DNA using the immunoSEQ Assay, a bias-controlled multiplex PCR. In the paper's pipeline: Within the assay, amplification of reference gene primers was used to estimate how many nucleated cells each sample contained. To quantify the absolute abundance of each unique TCRbeta CDR3 rearrangement, sequence reads were collapsed and filtered. For each sample, productive Simpson clonality was calculated as the square root of Simpson's diversity index across productive rearrangements. This immuneACCESS table, as held by TCRdb, lists in-frame sequences with V and J called but not all clones. Of the missing ones, under half trace to an unresolved V gene in checked studies; the others have no known cause. For V, J and clone size, that table is used; D and trimming come from the DNA. In this sample the table shows some 290,000 clones, about 90% of which occur a single time. Almost 9.5% of the sample rests with the top ten.

The CDR1 and CDR2 encoded by the germline V gene are KGHSH and LQKENI. Trimming accounts for 1 base at V and 0 bases at J, while the number of junction bases matched to no gene is 5. The CDR3 holds 18 amino acids from the cysteine to the phenylalanine. Only the CDR3 DNA is retained, 54 bases long and in frame from the first base. The chain links TRBV18 with TRBJ2-7; the central 14 bases match TRBD2. Material for sequencing was PBMCs or T cells enriched from blood (not recorded which). The TCR was taken from a woman aged 30 to 39 who had recovered from COVID-19. CDR3 loop: CASSPLRLAGGVSYEQYF. The base sequence is TGTGCCAGCTCACCACTCAGACTAGCGGGAGGGGTCTCCTACGAGCAGTACTTC.